Included here is one TCR beta chain sequence, with context. The germline V and J ends were trimmed by 7 bases and 11 bases, with 18 bases remaining between them. Germline V lookup: CDR1 SGHKS, CDR2 YYEKEE (reference sequence). The CDR3 covers 13 residues. This sample is drawn from a study of Graves' ophthalmopathy and Graves' hyperthyroidism. RNA transcripts were the source from which TCR beta CDR3 regions were amplified. Following a first-round RT-PCR that used HTBI primers, a second-round multiplex PCR was carried out. TCRdb ran MiXCR on the multiplex PCR reads and lists one entry per CDR3 protein. Here the sample spans 650,000 to 800,000 distinct CDR3 sequences, about two fifths being singletons. All donors with ophthalmopathy were recorded as having moderate-to-severe activity, CAS ≥3, NOSPECS ≥4 and a duration under 3 months.

The receptor's source is an adult man with Graves' ophthalmopathy. The genes are TRBV5-5 and TRBJ2-2; perhaps TRBD2 as D (5 bases). The sample consisted of peripheral blood. CDR3 sequence (DNA): TGTGCCAGCCCCGGCGTCGGAGGCTACGAGCTGTTTTTT. Protein product: CASPGVGGYELFF.